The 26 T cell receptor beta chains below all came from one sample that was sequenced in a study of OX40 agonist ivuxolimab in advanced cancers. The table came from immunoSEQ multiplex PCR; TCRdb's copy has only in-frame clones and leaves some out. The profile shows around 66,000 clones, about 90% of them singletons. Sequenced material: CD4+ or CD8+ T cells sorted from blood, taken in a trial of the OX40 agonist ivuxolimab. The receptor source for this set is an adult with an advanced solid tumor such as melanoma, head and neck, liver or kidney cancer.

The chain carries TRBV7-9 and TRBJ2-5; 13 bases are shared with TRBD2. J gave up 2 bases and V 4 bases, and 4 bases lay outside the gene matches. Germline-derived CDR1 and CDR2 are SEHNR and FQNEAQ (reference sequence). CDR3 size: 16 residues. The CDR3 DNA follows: TGTGCCAGCAGCTCACGGGGACTAGCGGGGCAAGAGACCCAGTACTTC. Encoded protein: CASSSRGLAGQETQYF.

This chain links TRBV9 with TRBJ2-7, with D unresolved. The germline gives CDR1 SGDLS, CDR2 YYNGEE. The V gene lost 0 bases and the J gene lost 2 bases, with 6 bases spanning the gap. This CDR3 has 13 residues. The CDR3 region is CASSVDTTYEQYF. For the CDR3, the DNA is TGTGCCAGCAGCGTAGACACTACCTACGAGCAGTACTTC.

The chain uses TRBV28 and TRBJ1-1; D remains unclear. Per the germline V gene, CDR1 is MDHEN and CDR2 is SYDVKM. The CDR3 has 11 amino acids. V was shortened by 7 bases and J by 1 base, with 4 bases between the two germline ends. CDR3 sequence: CASTSNTEAFF. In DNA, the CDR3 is TGTGCCAGCACCTCGAACACTGAAGCTTTCTTT.

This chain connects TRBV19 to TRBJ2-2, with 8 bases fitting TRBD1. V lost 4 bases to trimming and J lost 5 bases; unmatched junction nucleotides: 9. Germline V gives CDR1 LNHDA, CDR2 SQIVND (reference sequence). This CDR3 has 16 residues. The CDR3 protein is CASSTRTGRSTGELFF. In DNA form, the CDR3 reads TGTGCCAGTAGTACAAGGACAGGGCGTAGTACCGGGGAGCTGTTTTTT.

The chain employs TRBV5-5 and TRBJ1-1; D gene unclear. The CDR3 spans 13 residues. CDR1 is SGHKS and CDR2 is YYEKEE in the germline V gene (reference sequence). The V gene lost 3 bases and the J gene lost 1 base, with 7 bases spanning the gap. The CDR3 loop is CASSSNRNTEAFF. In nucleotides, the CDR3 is TGTGCCAGCAGCTCCAACAGGAACACTGAAGCTTTCTTT. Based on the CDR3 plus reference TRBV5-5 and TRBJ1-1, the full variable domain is DAGVTQSPTHLIKTRGQQVTLRCSPISGHKSVSWYQQVLGQGPQFIFQYYEKEERGRGNFPDRFSARQFPNYSSELNVNALLLGDSALYLCASSSNRNTEAFFGQGTRLTVV.

Written as DNA, the CDR3 is TGTGCCAGCACCCCGGAATGGACAGGGGGCAATCAGCCCCAGCATTTT. It encodes CASTPEWTGGNQPQHF. This chain uses TRBV6-6 with TRBJ1-5; 9 bases line up with TRBD1. This CDR3 is built from 16 residues. V was clipped by 7 bases and J by 2 bases; unmatched bases: 9. Germline-derived CDR1 and CDR2 are MNHNY and SVGAGI (reference sequence).

The CDR3 loop reads CASSFTQSTNTGELFF. The CDR3, as DNA: TGTGCCAGCAGTTTTACGCAATCTACGAACACCGGGGAGCTGTTTTTT. The V gene is TRBV28, the J gene TRBJ2-2; unclear D gene. V lost 3 bases and J 0 bases, leaving 11 bases between the germline ends. Germline V gene data show CDR1 as MDHEN and CDR2 as SYDVKM. The CDR3 is 16 amino acids.

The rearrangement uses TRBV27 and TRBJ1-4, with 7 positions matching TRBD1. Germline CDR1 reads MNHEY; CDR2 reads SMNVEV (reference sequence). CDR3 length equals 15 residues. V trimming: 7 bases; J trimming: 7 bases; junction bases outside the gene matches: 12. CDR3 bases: TGTGCCAGCACCCCCCGGGGCAGGGGGTCTGAAAAACTGTTTTTT. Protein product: CASTPRGRGSEKLFF.

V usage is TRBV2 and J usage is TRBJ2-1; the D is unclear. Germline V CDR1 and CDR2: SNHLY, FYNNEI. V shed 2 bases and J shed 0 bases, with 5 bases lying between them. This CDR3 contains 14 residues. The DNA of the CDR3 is TGTGCCAGCAGTGAATGGACCTCCTACAATGAGCAGTTCTTC. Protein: CASSEWTSYNEQFF.

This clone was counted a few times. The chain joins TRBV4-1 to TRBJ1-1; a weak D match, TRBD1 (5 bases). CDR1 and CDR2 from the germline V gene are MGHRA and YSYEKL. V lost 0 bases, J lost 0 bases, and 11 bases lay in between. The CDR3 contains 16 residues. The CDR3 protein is CASSQDQRGMNTEAFF. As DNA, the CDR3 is TGCGCCAGCAGCCAAGATCAACGGGGGATGAACACTGAAGCTTTCTTT.

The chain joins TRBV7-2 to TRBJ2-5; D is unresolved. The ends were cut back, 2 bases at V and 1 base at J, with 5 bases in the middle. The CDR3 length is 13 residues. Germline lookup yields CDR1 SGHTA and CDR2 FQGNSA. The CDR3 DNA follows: TGTGCCAGCAGCTTACTAGTCCAAGAGACCCAGTACTTC. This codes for CASSLLVQETQYF.

The CDR3 DNA sequence: TGTGCCAGCAGTTTATCGCGGGGAGGAGGAAACACCATATATTTT. It yields the protein CASSLSRGGGNTIYF. V usage is TRBV27 and J usage is TRBJ1-3; D call uncertain. Germline V gives CDR1 MNHEY, CDR2 SMNVEV (reference sequence). Deletions cut 0 bases from V and 4 bases from J, with 10 bases between. This CDR3 spans 15 amino acids.

The CDR3 sequence: CASSLGGAKNIQYF. CDR3 nucleotide sequence: TGTGCCAGCAGCTTAGGGGGGGCCAAAAACATTCAGTACTTC. The rearrangement uses TRBV11-2 and TRBJ2-4; D is possibly TRBD1 or TRBD2 (5 bases each). CDR3 length: 14 residues. Germline V gene lookup returns CDR1 SGHAT and CDR2 FQNNGV. The V end lost 1 base, the J end lost 1 base, and 5 bases lay between the germline ends.

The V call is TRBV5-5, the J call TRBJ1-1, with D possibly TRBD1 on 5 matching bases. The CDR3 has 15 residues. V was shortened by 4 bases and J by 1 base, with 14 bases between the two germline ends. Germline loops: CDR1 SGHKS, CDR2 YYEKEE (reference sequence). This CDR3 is CASSTGPDRNTEAFF. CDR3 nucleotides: TGTGCCAGCAGCACAGGACCGGACCGGAACACTGAAGCTTTCTTT.

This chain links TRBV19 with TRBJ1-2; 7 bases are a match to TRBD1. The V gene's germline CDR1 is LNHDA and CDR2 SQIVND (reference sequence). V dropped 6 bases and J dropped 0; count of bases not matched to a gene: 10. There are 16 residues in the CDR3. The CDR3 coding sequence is TGTGCCAGTAGCCTTGGGACAGCGAACGCTAACTATGGCTACACCTTC. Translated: CASSLGTANANYGYTF. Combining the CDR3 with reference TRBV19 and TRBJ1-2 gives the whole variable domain DGGITQSPKYLFRKEGQNVTLSCEQNLNHDAMYWYRQDPGQGLRLIYYSQIVNDFQKGDIAEGYSVSREKKESFPLTVTSAQKNPTAFYLCASSLGTANANYGYTFGSGTRLTVV.

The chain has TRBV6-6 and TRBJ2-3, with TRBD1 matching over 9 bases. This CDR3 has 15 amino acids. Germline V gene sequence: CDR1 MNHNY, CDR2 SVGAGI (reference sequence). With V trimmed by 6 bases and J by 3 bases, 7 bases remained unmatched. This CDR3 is CASRLGQGITDTQYF. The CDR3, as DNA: TGTGCCAGCAGACTCGGACAGGGGATAACAGATACGCAGTATTTT.

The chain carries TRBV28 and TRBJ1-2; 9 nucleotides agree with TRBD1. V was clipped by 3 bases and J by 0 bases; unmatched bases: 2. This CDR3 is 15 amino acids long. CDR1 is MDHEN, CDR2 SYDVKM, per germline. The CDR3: CASSFRTGANYGYTF. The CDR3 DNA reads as TGTGCCAGCAGTTTCCGGACAGGGGCTAACTATGGCTACACCTTC.

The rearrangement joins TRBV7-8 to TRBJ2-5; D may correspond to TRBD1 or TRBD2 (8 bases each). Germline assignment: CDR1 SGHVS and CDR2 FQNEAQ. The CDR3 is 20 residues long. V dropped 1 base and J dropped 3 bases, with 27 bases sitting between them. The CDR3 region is CASSLGGQGFSGGKKETQYF. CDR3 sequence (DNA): TGTGCCAGCAGCTTAGGAGGACAGGGTTTCTCGGGGGGGAAAAAAGAGACCCAGTACTTC.

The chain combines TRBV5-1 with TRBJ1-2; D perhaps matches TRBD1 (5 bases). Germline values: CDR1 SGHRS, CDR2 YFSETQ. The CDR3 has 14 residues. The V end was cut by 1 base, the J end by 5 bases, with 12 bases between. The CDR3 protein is CASSLSREGYGYTF. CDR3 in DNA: TGCGCCAGCAGCTTGAGCAGGGAGGGTTATGGCTACACCTTC.

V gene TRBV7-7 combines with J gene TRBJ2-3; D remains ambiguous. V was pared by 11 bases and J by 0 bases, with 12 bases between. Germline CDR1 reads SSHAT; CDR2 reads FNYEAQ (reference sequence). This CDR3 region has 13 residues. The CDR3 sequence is CAVRWSSTDTQYF. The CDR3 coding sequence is TGTGCCGTCCGCTGGAGCAGCACAGATACGCAGTATTTT.

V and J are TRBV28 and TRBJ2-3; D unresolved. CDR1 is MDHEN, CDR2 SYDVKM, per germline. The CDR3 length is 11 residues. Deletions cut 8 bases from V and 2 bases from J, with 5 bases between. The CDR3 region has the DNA TGTGCCAGCGGGGACACAGATACGCAGTATTTT. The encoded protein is CASGDTDTQYF.

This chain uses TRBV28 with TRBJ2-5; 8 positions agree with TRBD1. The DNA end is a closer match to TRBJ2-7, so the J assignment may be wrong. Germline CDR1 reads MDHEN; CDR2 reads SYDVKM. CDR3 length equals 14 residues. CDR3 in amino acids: CASSYQGTGYEQYF. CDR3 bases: TGTGCCAGCAGTTATCAGGGGACAGGCTACGAGCAGTACTTC.

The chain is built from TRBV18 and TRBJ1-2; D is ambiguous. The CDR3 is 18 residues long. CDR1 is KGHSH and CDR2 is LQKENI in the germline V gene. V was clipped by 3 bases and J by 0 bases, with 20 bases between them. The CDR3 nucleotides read TGTGCCAGCTCACCCCAGCGCAGCCTTATAACTGCTAACTATGGCTACACCTTC. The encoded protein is CASSPQRSLITANYGYTF.

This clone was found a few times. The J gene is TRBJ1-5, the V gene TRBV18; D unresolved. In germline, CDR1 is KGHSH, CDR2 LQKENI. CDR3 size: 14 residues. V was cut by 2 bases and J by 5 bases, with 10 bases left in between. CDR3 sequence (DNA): TGTGCCAGCTCACCAACTTGGGGTGATCAGCCCCAGCATTTT. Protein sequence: CASSPTWGDQPQHF.

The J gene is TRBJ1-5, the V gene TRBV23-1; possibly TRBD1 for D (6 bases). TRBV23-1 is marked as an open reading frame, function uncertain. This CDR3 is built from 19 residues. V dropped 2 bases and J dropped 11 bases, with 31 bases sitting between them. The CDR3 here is CASSQVVSQHREALRAQHF. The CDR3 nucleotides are TGCGCCAGCAGTCAAGTTGTTTCTCAGCACAGGGAGGCCCTGAGGGCCCAGCATTTT.

The DNA for the CDR3 is TGTGCCAGCAGCTTACAGGGGGCATATGGCTACACCTTC. As protein: CASSLQGAYGYTF. V and J are TRBV5-6 and TRBJ1-2, with 9 nucleotides matching TRBD1. V was pared by 2 bases and J by 5 bases, with 1 base of the junction left unmatched. The length of the CDR3 is 13 residues. Per germline, CDR1 SGHDT and CDR2 YYEEEE.